Described below is a single T cell receptor beta chain sequence and its context. Original processing notes: For nucleated cells, counts were estimated from reference gene primer amplification. Method: immunoSEQ multiplex PCR; TCRdb's copy keeps in-frame clones and lacks some. The V and J calls and the clone size are those of that table, but D and trimming were determined from the DNA. This table has some 110,000 clones, 84% appearing once. The V end lost 0 bases, the J end lost 5 bases, and 11 bases lay between the germline ends. Per the germline V gene, CDR1 is KGHSY and CDR2 is FQNENV. This CDR3 comprises 15 residues. This entry belongs to a study of blood T cell repertoires in COVID-19. Study-level information: Acute and convalescent COVID-19 samples came from the United States, Italy and Spain. Sources were T cells, B-cell-depleted T cells, or PBMCs; the material itself was cDNA or gDNA.

The chain links TRBV16 to TRBJ1-5; D perhaps matches TRBD1 (5 bases). The material sequenced was peripheral blood. The sequence came from a man aged 55 to 70 with acute or convalescent COVID-19. The CDR3 sequence: CASSQSSGRDQPQHF. DNA of the CDR3: TGTGCCAGCAGCCAATCCTCAGGGCGCGATCAGCCCCAGCATTTT.